This T cell receptor (beta chain) was sequenced during a study of blood T cell repertoires in COVID-19. Study as a whole: Samples came from the United States, Italy and Spain, spanning acute and convalescent COVID-19. PBMCs, B-cell-depleted T cells, or T cells provided the cDNA or gDNA that made up the material.

Per the study methods: For nucleated cells, counts were estimated from reference gene primer amplification. Method: immunoSEQ multiplex PCR; TCRdb's copy keeps in-frame clones and lacks some. D and trimming were read from the DNA, whereas the V and J calls and clone size are those reported in that table. The sample records about 97,000 clones, approximately 82% being singletons. CDR1 and CDR2 from the germline V gene are MGHRA and YSYEKL. V was clipped by 0 bases and J by 0 bases, with 10 bases between them. This CDR3 has 16 residues. The chain recombines TRBV4-1 with TRBJ2-3; D is possibly TRBD2 (6 bases). The clonotype originates from a man in his 70s with acute or convalescent COVID-19. The sequencing input was peripheral blood. The DNA for the CDR3 is TGCGCCAGCAGCCAAGATCCGGGGACTAGCACAGATACGCAGTATTTT. Encoded protein: CASSQDPGTSTDTQYF.